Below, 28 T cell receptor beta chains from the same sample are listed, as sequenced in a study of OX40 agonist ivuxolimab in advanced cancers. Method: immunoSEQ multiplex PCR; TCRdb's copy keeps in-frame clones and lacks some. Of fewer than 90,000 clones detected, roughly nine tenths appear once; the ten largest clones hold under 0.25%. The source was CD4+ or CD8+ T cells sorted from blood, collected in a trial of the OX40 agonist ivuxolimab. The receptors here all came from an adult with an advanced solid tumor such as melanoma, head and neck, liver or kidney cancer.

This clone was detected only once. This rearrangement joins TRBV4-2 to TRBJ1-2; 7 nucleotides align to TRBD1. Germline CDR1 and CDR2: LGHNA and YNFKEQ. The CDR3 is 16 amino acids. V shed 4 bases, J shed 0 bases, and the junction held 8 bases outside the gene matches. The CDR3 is CASSPLTGNTNYGYTF. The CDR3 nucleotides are TGTGCCAGCAGCCCGCTGACAGGGAATACTAACTATGGCTACACCTTC.

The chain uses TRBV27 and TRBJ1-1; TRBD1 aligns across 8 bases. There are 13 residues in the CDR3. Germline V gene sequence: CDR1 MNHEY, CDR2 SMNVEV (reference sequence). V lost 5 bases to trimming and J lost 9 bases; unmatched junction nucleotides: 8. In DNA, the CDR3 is TGTGCCAGCAGTGGTGGGGGACAGGTTCAAGCTTTCTTT. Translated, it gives CASSGGGQVQAFF.

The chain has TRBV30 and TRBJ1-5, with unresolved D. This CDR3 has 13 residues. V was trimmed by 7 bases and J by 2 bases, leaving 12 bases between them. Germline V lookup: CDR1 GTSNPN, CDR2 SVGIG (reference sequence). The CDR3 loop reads CAYGGEGNQPQHF. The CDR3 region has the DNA TGTGCCTATGGTGGGGAGGGCAATCAGCCCCAGCATTTT.

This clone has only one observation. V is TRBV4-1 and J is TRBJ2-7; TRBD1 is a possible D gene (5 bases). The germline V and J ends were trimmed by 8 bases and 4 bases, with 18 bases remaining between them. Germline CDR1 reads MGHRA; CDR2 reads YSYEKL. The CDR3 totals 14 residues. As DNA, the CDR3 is TGCGCCAGCGCCGTCCTTCCCCAGGGTTACGAGCAGTACTTC. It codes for CASAVLPQGYEQYF.

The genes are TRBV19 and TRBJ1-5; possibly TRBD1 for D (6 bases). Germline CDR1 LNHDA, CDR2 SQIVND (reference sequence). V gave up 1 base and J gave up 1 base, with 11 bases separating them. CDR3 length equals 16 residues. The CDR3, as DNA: TGTGCCAGTAGTATAGCCGCCACAGGGAGCAATCAGCCCCAGCATTTT. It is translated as CASSIAATGSNQPQHF.

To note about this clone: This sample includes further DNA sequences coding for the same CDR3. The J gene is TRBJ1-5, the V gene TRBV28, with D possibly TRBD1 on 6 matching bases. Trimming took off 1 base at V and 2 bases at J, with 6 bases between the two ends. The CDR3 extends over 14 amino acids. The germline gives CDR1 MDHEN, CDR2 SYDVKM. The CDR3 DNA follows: TGTGCCAGCAGTTTATCAGGGGGCAATCAGCCCCAGCATTTT. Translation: CASSLSGGNQPQHF.

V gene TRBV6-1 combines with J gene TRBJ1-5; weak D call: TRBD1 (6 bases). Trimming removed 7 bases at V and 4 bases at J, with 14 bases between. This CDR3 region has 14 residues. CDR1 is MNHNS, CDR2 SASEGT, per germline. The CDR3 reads CASNGGGRNQPQHF. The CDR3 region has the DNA TGTGCCAGCAATGGGGGGGGGCGGAATCAGCCCCAGCATTTT.

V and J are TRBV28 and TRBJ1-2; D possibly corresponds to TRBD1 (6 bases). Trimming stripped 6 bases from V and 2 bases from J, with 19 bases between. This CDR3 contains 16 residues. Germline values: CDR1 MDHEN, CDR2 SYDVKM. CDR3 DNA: TGTGCCAGCAGACCCGGAGGGGGTCTCGGGAACTATGGCTACACCTTC. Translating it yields CASRPGGGLGNYGYTF.

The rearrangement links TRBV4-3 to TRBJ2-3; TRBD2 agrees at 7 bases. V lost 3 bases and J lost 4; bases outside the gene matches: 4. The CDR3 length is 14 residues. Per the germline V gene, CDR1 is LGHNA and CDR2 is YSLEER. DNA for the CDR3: TGCGCCAGCAGCCAGGGAGGGTCCCCAGATACGCAGTATTTT. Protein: CASSQGGSPDTQYF.

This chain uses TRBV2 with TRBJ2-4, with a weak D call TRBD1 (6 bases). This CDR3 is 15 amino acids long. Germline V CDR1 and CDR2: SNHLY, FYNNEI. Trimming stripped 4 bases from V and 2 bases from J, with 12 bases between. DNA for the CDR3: TGTGCCAGCAGTGTAATCCAGGGGACCAAAAACATTCAGTACTTC. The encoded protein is CASSVIQGTKNIQYF.

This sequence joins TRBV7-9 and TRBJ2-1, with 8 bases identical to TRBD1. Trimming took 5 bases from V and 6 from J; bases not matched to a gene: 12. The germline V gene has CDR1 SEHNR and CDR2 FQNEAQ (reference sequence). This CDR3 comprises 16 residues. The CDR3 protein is CASSQEGQVLSNEQFF. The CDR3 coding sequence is TGTGCCAGCAGCCAAGAGGGACAGGTCCTCAGCAATGAGCAGTTCTTC.

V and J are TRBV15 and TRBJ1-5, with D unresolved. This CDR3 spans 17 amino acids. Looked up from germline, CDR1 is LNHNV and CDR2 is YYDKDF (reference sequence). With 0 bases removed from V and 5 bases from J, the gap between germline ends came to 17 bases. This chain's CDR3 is CATSRDYPGTSYQPQHF. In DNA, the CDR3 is TGTGCCACCAGCAGAGATTATCCGGGTACTTCCTATCAGCCCCAGCATTTT.

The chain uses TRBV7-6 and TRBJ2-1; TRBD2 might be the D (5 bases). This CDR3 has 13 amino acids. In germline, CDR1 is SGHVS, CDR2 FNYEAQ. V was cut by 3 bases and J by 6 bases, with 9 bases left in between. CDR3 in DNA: TGTGCCAGCAGCTTGGGGAGTTTCAATGAGCAGTTCTTC. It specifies CASSLGSFNEQFF.

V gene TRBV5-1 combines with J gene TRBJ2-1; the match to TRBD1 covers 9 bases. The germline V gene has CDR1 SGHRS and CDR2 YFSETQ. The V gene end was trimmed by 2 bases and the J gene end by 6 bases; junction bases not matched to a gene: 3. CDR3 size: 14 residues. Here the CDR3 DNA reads TGCGCCAGCAGCTTTGGGGGACAGGGCAATGAGCAGTTCTTC. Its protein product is CASSFGGQGNEQFF.

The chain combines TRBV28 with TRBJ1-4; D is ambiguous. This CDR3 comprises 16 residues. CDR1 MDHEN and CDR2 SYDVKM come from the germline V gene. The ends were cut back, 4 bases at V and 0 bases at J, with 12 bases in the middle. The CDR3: CASSSFGDTTNEKLFF. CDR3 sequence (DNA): TGTGCCAGCAGTTCGTTTGGGGATACAACTAATGAAAAACTGTTTTTT. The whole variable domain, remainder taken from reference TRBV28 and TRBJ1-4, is DVKVTQSSRYLVKRTGEKVFLECVQDMDHENMFWYRQDPGLGLRLIYFSYDVKMKEKGDIPEGYSVSREKKERFSLILESASTNQTSMYLCASSSFGDTTNEKLFFGSGTQLSVL.

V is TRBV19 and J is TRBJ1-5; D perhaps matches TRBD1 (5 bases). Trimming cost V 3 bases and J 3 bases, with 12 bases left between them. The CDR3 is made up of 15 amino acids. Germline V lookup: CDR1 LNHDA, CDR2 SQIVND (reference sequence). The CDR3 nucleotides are TGTGCCAGTAGTATCTGGTCAGGGTACAATCAGCCCCAGCATTTT. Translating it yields CASSIWSGYNQPQHF.

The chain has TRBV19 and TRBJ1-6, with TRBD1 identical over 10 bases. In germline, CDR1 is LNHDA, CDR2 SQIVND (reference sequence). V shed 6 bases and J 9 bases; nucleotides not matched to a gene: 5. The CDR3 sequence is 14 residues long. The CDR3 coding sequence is TGTGCCAGTAGCTGGGACAGGGGTGGTTCACCCCTCCACTTT. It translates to CASSWDRGGSPLHF.

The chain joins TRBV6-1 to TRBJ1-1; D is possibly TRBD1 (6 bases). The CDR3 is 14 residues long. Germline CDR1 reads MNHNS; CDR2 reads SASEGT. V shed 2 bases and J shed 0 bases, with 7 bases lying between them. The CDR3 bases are TGTGCCAGCAGTGAAACAGGGATGAACACTGAAGCTTTCTTT. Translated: CASSETGMNTEAFF.

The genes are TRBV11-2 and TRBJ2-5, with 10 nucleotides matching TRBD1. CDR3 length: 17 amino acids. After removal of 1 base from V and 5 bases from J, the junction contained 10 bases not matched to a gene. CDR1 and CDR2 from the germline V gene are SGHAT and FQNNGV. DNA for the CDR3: TGTGCCAGCAGCTTAGTGGGGGGGACAGGGGCACAGGAGACCCAGTACTTC. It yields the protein CASSLVGGTGAQETQYF.

The CDR3 bases are TGTGCCAGTAGTCGGTGGGACCTAGCCCAAGAGACCCAGTACTTC. The encoded protein is CASSRWDLAQETQYF. The chain uses TRBV19 and TRBJ2-5; D possibly matches TRBD1 or TRBD2 (5 bases each). This CDR3 has 15 amino acids. Trimming pared 5 bases from V and 1 base from J, leaving 14 bases between. The germline CDR1 and CDR2 sequences are LNHDA and SQIVND (reference sequence).

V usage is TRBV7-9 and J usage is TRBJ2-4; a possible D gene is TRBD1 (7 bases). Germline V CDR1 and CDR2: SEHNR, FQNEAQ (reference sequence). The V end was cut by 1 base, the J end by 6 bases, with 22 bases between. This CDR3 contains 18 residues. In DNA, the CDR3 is TGTGCCAGCAGCTTAGGGCTGGACAGGTCCGTGGGGGGAAACATTCAGTACTTC. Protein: CASSLGLDRSVGGNIQYF.

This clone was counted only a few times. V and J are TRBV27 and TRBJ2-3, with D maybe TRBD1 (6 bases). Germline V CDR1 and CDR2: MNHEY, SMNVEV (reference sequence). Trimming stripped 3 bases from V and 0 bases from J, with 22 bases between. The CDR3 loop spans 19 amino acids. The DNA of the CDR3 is TGTGCCAGCAGTTTGATCAGGGGCGAGGCAAAGGCGAGCACAGATACGCAGTATTTT. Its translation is CASSLIRGEAKASTDTQYF.

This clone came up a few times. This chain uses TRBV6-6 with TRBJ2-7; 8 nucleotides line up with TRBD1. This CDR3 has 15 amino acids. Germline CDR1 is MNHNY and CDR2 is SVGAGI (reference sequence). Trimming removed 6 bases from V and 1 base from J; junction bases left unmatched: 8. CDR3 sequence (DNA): TGTGCCAGCAGATCAACCGGGACAGGATCCTACGAGCAGTACGTC. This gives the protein CASRSTGTGSYEQYV.

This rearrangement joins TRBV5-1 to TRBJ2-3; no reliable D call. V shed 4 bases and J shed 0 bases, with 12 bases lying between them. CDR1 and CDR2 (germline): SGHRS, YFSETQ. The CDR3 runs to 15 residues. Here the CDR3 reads CASSVSVGSTDTQYF. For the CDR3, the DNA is TGCGCCAGCAGCGTCAGCGTAGGGAGCACAGATACGCAGTATTTT.

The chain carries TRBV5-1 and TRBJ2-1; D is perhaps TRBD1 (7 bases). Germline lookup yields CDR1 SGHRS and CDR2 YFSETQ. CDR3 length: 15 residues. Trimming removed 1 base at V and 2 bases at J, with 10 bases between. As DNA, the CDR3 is TGCGCCAGCAGCTTGCAGGGGGGTACCTACAATGAGCAGTTCTTC. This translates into CASSLQGGTYNEQFF. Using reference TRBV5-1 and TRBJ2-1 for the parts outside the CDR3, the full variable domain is KAGVTQTPRYLIKTRGQQVTLSCSPISGHRSVSWYQQTPGQGLQFLFEYFSETQRNKGNFPGRFSGRQFSNSRSEMNVSTLELGDSALYLCASSLQGGTYNEQFFGPGTRLTVL.

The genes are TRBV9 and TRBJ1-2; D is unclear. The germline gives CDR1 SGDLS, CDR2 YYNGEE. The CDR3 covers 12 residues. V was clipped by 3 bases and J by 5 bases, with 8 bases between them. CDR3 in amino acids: CASSARRYGYTF. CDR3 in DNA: TGTGCCAGCAGCGCCCGTCGATATGGCTACACCTTC. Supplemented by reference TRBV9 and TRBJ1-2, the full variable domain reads DSGVTQTPKHLITATGQRVTLRCSPRSGDLSVYWYQQSLDQGLQFLIQYYNGEERAKGNILERFSAQQFPDLHSELNLSSLELGDSALYFCASSARRYGYTFGSGTRLTVV.

CDR3 DNA: TGTGCCAGCAGCTTTACAGGGAATCAGCCCCAGCATTTT. Protein product: CASSFTGNQPQHF. The V and J genes are TRBV7-9 and TRBJ1-5; weak D call: TRBD1 (6 bases). The CDR3 has 13 residues. Trimming removed 3 bases at V and 4 bases at J, with 7 bases between. Germline values: CDR1 SEHNR, CDR2 FQNEAQ (reference sequence).

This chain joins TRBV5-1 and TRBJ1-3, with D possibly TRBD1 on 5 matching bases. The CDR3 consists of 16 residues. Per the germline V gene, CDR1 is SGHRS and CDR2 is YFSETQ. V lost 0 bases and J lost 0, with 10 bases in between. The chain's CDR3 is CASSLEGLGSGNTIYF. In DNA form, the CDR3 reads TGCGCCAGCAGCTTGGAGGGGCTGGGCTCTGGAAACACCATATATTTT.